This T cell receptor beta chain was sequenced for a study of memory CD4+ T cells and cytomegalovirus serostatus. Whole-study context: Healthy Belgian adult donors included fewer than 10 CMV-positive and approximately 25 CMV-negative people.

V was pared by 4 bases and J by 7 bases, with 10 bases between. Per the germline V gene, CDR1 is SGHTA and CDR2 is FQGNSA. The CDR3 totals 12 residues. The method was immunoSEQ multiplex PCR; TCRdb's version includes in-frame clones alone and lacks a portion of them. Of about 38,000 clones listed, roughly 85% are singletons. The sort gate was single viable CD3+CD4+CD8-CD45RO+ cells for memory CD4+ T cells. Sequencing was carried out using memory CD4+ T cells from blood. The source is an adult in good health and CMV-seropositive. V usage is TRBV7-2 and J usage is TRBJ1-2, with D tentatively TRBD1 (6 bases). The CDR3: CASSSRQVGYTF. CDR3 coding DNA: TGTGCCAGCAGCTCGCGACAGGTTGGCTACACCTTC.